A single T cell receptor (beta chain) is shown here with its context. This clone was seen just once. Its specific antigen is unknown. No base qualities exist here, and no much larger clone lies one base off it. This specimen comes from a study of shared T cell receptors in the human thymus (dated by TCRdb to about 2021). Regarding the research as a whole: The study examined how self-reactive, shared T-cell receptor alpha chains are generated in the human thymus.

Including the terminal cysteine and phenylalanine, the CDR3 comprises 14 residues. Here the CDR3 DNA is all that survives: 42 bases in frame from base 1. For this chain, trimming is 3 bases at the V end and 2 bases at the J end, and the number of junction bases without a gene match is 4. CDR1 SGHDT and CDR2 YYEEEE were looked up in the germline V gene. Library preparation was by the immunoSEQ multiplex PCR assay. This is the immuneACCESS table as TCRdb keeps it, with only in-frame sequences that have V and J called. A part of the clones is gone; compared with another copy, unresolved V genes explain less than half, and the rest is unexplained. This sample gives roughly 410,000 clones in total; just under 95% of them show up just once. The ten largest clones represent roughly 0.02% of the sample.

The specimen was thymocytes. This TCR derives from a human donor. This chain is built from TRBV5-6 and TRBJ1-2, with 7 middle bases fitting TRBD1. The CDR3 region has the sequence CASSWGTENYGYTF. The base sequence is TGTGCCAGCAGCTGGGGGACAGAGAACTATGGCTACACCTTC. When the CDR3 is completed using the reference TRBV5-6 and TRBJ1-2 genes on either side, the full variable domain is DAGVTQSPTHLIKTRGQQVTLRCSPKSGHDTVSWYQQALGQGPQFIFQYYEEEERQRGNFPDRFSGHQFPNYSSELNVNALLLGDSALYLCASSWGTENYGYTFGSGTRLTVV.